Below are 9 T cell receptor beta chains sequenced from a single sample in a study of blood T cells in healthy people across ages. Next came a second PCR, run for about 6 to 11 cycles, which used a sample-barcoded 5' primer along with a J-beta primer mix. TCRdb called the 5' RACE reads again in MiXCR, with one record for every CDR3 protein. Of about 640,000 distinct CDR3 sequences in the sample, approximately 40% were seen once. Specimen: blood. Receptor source: a man older than 75 in good health.

This clonotype was recorded a few times. This rearrangement joins TRBV7-9 to TRBJ2-3; tentatively, D is TRBD1 or TRBD2 (6 bases each). Looked up from germline, CDR1 is SEHNR and CDR2 is FQNEAQ (reference sequence). The CDR3 length is 14 residues. V gave up 5 bases and J gave up 6 bases, with 15 bases separating them. CDR3 loop: CASSPVRGADTQYF. Here the CDR3 DNA reads TGTGCCAGCAGCCCCGTGAGGGGGGCGGATACGCAGTATTTT.

The chain uses TRBV6-2 or TRBV6-3 and TRBJ2-7, with D perhaps matching TRBD1 (6 bases). CDR3 length: 16 amino acids. Looked up from germline, CDR1 is MNHEY and CDR2 is SVGEGT. Trimming cost V 2 bases and J 1 base, with 15 bases left between them. CDR3 in amino acids: CASSYRTALRSYEQYF. The CDR3 nucleotides are TGTGCCAGCAGTTACAGGACAGCTTTGAGGTCCTACGAGCAGTACTTC.

V gene TRBV4-3 combines with J gene TRBJ1-2; TRBD1 might be the D (5 bases). This CDR3 region has 16 residues. V gave up 2 bases and J gave up 6 bases, with 19 bases separating them. Germline V gives CDR1 LGHNA, CDR2 YSLEER. The CDR3 bases are TGCGCCAGCAGCCAAAAGACAGCAGCCGGAAGGGATGGCTACACCTTC. Encoded protein: CASSQKTAAGRDGYTF.

In this sample, this clonotype turned up a few times. The chain carries TRBV3-1 and TRBJ2-7; D ambiguous. Germline CDR1 LGHDT, CDR2 YNNKEL (reference sequence). The germline V and J ends were trimmed by 0 bases and 0 bases, with 9 bases remaining between them. The CDR3 is 15 residues long. The CDR3 DNA reads TGTGCCAGCAGCCAAGATCTGGAGTTCTCCTACGAGCAGTACTTC. This encodes CASSQDLEFSYEQYF.

The chain couples TRBV20-1 to TRBJ1-2; 7 bases agree with TRBD1. Germline V CDR1 and CDR2: DFQATT, SNEGSKA (reference sequence). Trimming at V came to 6 bases and at J to 5 bases, leaving 12 bases not matched to a gene. The CDR3 contains 14 residues. CDR3 sequence: CSALRQGGGYGYTF. Here the CDR3 DNA reads TGCAGTGCCTTACGACAGGGAGGAGGGTATGGCTACACCTTC.

The chain recombines TRBV18 with TRBJ2-1; D is possibly TRBD2 (5 bases). Per the germline V gene, CDR1 is KGHSH and CDR2 is LQKENI. V lost 1 base and J lost 0, with 7 bases in between. This CDR3 comprises 15 residues. The CDR3 region has the DNA TGTGCCAGCTCACCACGGAGGACCTCCTACAATGAGCAGTTCTTC. It translates to CASSPRRTSYNEQFF.

This clonotype has more than one count but fewer than ten. The gene calls are TRBV7-3 and TRBJ2-5; perhaps TRBD2 as D (5 bases). The germline V gene has CDR1 SGHTA and CDR2 FQGTGA. The length of the CDR3 is 15 residues. Trimming took 2 bases from V and 2 from J, leaving 12 bases between them. The CDR3 protein is CASSLRRGQQETQYF. CDR3 sequence (DNA): TGTGCCAGCAGCTTACGGAGAGGGCAGCAAGAGACCCAGTACTTC.

J is TRBJ2-3 and V is TRBV7-2; TRBD2 matches at 7 bases. V was pared by 3 bases and J by 3 bases, with 12 bases of the junction left unmatched. The CDR3 runs to 17 residues. Germline V gives CDR1 SGHTA, CDR2 FQGNSA. CDR3: CASSLGELATPTDTQYF. As DNA, the CDR3 is TGTGCCAGCAGCTTGGGCGAACTAGCGACACCGACAGATACGCAGTATTTT. The full variable domain, with the rest looked up from reference TRBV7-2 and TRBJ2-3, is GAGVSQSPSNKVTEKGKDVELRCDPISGHTALYWYRQSLGQGLEFLIYFQGNSAPDKSGLPSDRFSAERTGGSVSTLTIQRTQQEDSAVYLCASSLGELATPTDTQYFGPGTRLTVL.

The chain joins TRBV6-4 to TRBJ1-1, with 7 positions matching TRBD1. This CDR3 is built from 13 residues. The germline gives CDR1 MRHNA, CDR2 SNTAGT. The V and J ends lost 6 bases and 3 bases, in that order; junction bases with no gene match: 4. CDR3 coding DNA: TGTGCCAGCAGGGAAACAGGGGACACTGAAGCTTTCTTT. Translation: CASRETGDTEAFF.